This T cell receptor beta chain comes out of a study of shared T cell receptors in the human thymus. TCRdb's copy holds only in-frame clones and misses some; the assay was immunoSEQ multiplex PCR. The top ten hold 0.01% of the sample, which has some 700,000 clones, around 87% seen once. The germline gives CDR1 MDHEN, CDR2 SYDVKM. The CDR3 contains 17 residues. The V gene lost 0 bases and the J gene lost 4 bases, with 16 bases spanning the gap. The same sample was also studied in work on human thymus T cells.

This TCR was recovered from a boy under three years old with a congenital heart defect. J is TRBJ1-5 and V is TRBV28, with a possible D match to TRBD1 (5 bases). Sequencing was done on a sample of thymocytes. CDR3 region: CASSLWEMYRSNQPQHF. The CDR3 DNA sequence: TGTGCCAGCAGTTTATGGGAGATGTACAGGAGTAATCAGCCCCAGCATTTT.